This T cell receptor beta chain was sequenced during a study of CD4 T cells in relation to SARS-CoV-2 and coronaviruses. Study summary: No peptide or an HIV-1 Nef peptide pool served as negative control.

TCRdb's table, derived via immunoSEQ multiplex PCR, lists solely in-frame clones and lacks some. Of 15,000 to 20,000 clones in the sample, approximately 78% were seen once. On this clone: Its antigen is unidentified.

The unexposed donors gave CD4+ T cells in about 2010-2018, prior to COVID-19. Isolation of CD4+ T cells took place after roughly nine days in culture. Germline CDR1 and CDR2: ENHRY and SYGVKD. The CDR3 sequence is 14 residues long. V lost 10 bases, J lost 1 base, and 13 bases lay in between. V usage is TRBV10-3 and J usage is TRBJ2-2; D is uncertain. Sample: CD4+ T cells from PBMCs, cultured in vitro. This TCR was sampled from a human donor in good health. CDR3 in DNA: TGTGCCACCACGAACTTGGAGAACACCGGGGAGCTGTTTTTT. As protein: CATTNLENTGELFF.